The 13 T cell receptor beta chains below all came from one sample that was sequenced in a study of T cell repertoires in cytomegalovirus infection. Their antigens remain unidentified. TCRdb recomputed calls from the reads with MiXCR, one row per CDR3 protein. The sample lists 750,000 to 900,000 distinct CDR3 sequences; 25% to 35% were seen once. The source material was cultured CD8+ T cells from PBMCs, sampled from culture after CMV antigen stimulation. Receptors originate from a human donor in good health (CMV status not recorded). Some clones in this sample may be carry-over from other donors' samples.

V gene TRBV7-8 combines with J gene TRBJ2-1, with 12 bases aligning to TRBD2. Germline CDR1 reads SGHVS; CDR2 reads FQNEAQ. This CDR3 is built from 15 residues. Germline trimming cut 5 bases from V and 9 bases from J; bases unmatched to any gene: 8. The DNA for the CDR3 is TGTGCCAGCAGCCCAGGCGCTAGCGGGGGGGGTGAGCAGTTCTTC. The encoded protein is CASSPGASGGGEQFF.

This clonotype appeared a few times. The CDR3 DNA sequence: TGTGCCAGCAGTGAGACATCAGGAAGGGCGAATGAAAAACTGTTTTTT. This sequence encodes CASSETSGRANEKLFF. The chain combines TRBV6-1 with TRBJ1-4; the D is unclear. CDR3 size: 16 residues. Trimming removed 3 bases from V and 5 bases from J, with 16 bases in between. CDR1 and CDR2 (germline): MNHNS, SASEGT.

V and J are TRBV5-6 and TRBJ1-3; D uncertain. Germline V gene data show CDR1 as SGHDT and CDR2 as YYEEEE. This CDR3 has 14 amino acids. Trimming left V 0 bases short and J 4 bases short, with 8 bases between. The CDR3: CASSLADRGNTIYF. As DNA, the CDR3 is TGTGCCAGCAGCTTGGCCGACCGAGGAAACACCATATATTTT.

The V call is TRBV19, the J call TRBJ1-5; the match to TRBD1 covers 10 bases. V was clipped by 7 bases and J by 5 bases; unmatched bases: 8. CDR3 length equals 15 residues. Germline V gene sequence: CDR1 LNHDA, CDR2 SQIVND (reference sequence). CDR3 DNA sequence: TGTGCCAGTACCCCCGGACAGGGGGGCTATCAGCCCCAGCATTTT. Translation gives CASTPGQGGYQPQHF. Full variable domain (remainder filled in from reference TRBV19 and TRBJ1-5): DGGITQSPKYLFRKEGQNVTLSCEQNLNHDAMYWYRQDPGQGLRLIYYSQIVNDFQKGDIAEGYSVSREKKESFPLTVTSAQKNPTAFYLCASTPGQGGYQPQHFGDGTRLSIL.

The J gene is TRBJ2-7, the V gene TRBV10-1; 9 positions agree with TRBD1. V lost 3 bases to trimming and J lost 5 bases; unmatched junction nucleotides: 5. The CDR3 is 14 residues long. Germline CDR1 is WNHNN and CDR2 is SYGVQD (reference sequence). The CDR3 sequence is CASSEGTGFDEQYF. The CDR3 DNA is TGCGCCAGCAGTGAAGGGACAGGGTTTGACGAGCAGTACTTC.

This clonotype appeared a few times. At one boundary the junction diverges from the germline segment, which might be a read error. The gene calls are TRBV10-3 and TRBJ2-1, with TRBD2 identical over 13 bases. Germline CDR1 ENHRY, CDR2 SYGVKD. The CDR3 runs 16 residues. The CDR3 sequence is CAISSTSGGLYNKQFF. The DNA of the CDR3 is TGTGCCATCAGTTCGACTAGCGGGGGGCTATACAATAAGCAGTTCTTC.

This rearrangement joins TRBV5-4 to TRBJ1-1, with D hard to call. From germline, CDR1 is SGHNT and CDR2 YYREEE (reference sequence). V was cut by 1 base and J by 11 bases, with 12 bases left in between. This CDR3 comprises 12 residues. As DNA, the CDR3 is TGTGCCAGCAGCTTGACGGGAAGAACTGCTTTCTTT. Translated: CASSLTGRTAFF.

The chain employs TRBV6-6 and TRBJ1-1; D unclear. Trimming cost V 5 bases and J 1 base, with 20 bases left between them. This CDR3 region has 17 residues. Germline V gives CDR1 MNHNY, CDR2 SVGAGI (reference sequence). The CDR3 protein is CASSLLGVDPRNTEAFF. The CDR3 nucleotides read TGTGCCAGCAGTCTACTGGGAGTGGATCCTAGGAACACTGAAGCTTTCTTT.

The CDR3 sequence is CASSLPSPGGGLGYTF. The CDR3 DNA reads TGTGCCAGCAGCTTACCCTCACCAGGGGGCGGATTGGGCTACACCTTC. V and J are TRBV11-2 and TRBJ1-2; TRBD1 matches 8 bases. This CDR3 contains 16 residues. Germline V gene data show CDR1 as SGHAT and CDR2 as FQNNGV. The V gene end was trimmed by 2 bases and the J gene end by 8 bases; junction bases not matched to a gene: 13.

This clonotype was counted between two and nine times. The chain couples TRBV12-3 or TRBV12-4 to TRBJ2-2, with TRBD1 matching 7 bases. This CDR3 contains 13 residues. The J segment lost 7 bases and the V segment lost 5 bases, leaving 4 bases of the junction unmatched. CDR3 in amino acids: CASSHTGVGELFF. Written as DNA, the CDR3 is TGTGCCAGCAGTCATACAGGGGTCGGGGAGCTGTTTTTT.

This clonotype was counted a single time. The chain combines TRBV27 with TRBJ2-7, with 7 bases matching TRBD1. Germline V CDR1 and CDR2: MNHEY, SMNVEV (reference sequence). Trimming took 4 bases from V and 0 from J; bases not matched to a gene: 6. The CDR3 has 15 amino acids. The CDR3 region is CASSWDSLLSYEQYV. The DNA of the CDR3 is TGTGCCAGCAGTTGGGACAGTCTCCTCTCCTACGAGCAGTACGTC.

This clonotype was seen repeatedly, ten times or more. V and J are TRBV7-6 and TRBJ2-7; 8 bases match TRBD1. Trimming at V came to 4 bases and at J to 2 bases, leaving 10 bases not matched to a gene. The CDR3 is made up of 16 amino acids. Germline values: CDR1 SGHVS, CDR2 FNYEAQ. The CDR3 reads CASSSSRDRGPYEQYF. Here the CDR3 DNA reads TGTGCCAGCAGCTCATCCCGTGACAGGGGCCCCTACGAGCAGTACTTC.

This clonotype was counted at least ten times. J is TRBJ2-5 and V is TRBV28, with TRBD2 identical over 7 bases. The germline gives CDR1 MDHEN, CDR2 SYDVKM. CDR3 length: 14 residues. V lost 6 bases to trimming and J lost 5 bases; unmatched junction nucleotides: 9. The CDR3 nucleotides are TGTGCCAGCAGCTTAGCGGGCGGGAGCGAGACCCAGTACTTC. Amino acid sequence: CASSLAGGSETQYF.